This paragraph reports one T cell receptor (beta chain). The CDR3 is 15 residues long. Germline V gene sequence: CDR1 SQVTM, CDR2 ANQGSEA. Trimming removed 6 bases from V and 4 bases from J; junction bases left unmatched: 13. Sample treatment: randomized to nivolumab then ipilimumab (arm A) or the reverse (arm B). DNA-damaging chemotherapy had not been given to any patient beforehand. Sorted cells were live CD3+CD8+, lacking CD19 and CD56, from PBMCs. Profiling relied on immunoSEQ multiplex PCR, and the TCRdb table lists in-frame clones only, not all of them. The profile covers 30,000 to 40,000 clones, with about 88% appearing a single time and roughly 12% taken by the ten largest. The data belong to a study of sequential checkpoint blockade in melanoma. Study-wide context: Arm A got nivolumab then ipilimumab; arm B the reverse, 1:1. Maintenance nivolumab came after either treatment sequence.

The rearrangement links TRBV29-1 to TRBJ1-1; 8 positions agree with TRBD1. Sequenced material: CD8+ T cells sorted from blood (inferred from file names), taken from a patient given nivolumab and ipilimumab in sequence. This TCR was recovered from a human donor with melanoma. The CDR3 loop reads CSVAGGEVLGTEAFF. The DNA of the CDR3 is TGCAGCGTCGCAGGGGGCGAGGTATTAGGCACTGAAGCTTTCTTT.